This T cell receptor (beta chain) is drawn from a study of T cells in tuberculosis. Overall study context: T cells were selected with CD1B tetramers loaded with glucose monomycolate.

Cells were sorted from thawed PBMC rested overnight and stained with GMM-loaded CD1B tetramer, viability dye and anti-CD3. C32 glucose monomycolate from Rhodococcus equi was loaded onto the CD1B tetramers. From each donor, some 96,000 tetramer-negative cells were sorted. Chain pairing is unknown; alpha and beta were sequenced separately. Profiling relied on immunoSEQ multiplex PCR, and the TCRdb table lists in-frame clones only, not all of them. This table holds approximately 58,000 clones, 70% to 90% found once. Looked up from germline, CDR1 is ENHRY and CDR2 is SYGVKD. The CDR3 loop spans 13 amino acids. Losses at the gene ends were 10 bases for V and 6 bases for J; bases not matched to a gene: 10. This clone was counted only a few times.

The sequencing sample was made of CD1b-GMM tetramer-negative cells sorted from PBMCs. This sequence originates from an adult woman with latent tuberculosis. V gene TRBV10-3 combines with J gene TRBJ2-3; 7 bases are shared with TRBD2. The CDR3 spells CATERDWWDTQYF. The CDR3 region has the DNA TGTGCCACCGAGCGGGACTGGTGGGATACGCAGTATTTT.